The entry below gives a single T cell receptor (beta chain) sequence along with its context. All the patients suffered relapse after autologous stem cell transplantation, and brentuximab vedotin exposure differed. The data were obtained in a study of PD-1 blockade in classical Hodgkin lymphoma. Per the germline V gene, CDR1 is MDHEN and CDR2 is SYDVKM. The CDR3 sequence is 15 residues long. V was pared by 5 bases and J by 4 bases, with 17 bases between. The repertoire was sequenced with immunoSEQ multiplex PCR; TCRdb's copy has only in-frame clones and lacks some. The sample yields 60,000 or so clones, under 95% seen once.

Material: peripheral blood mononuclear cells (PBMCs), obtained at baseline. This sequence joins TRBV28 and TRBJ1-2; no reliable D call. This receptor was identified in a human donor with classical Hodgkin lymphoma. The DNA for the CDR3 is TGTGCCAGCAGTCTCGATAGGGAGTATGGCTATGGCTACACCTTC. Protein: CASSLDREYGYGYTF.